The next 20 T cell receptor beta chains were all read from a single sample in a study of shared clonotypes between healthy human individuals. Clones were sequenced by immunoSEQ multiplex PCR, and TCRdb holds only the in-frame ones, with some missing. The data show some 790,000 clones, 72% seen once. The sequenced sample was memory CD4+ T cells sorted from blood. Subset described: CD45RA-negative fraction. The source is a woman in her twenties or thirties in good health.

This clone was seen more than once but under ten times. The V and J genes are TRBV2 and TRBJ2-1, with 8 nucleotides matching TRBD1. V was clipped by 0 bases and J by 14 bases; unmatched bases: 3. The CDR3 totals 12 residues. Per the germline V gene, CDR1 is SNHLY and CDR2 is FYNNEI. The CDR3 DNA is TGTGCCAGCAGTGAAGCGGCAGGGGGCAAGTTCTTC. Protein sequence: CASSEAAGGKFF. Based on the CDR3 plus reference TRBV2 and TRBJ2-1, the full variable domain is EPEVTQTPSHQVTQMGQEVILRCVPISNHLYFYWYRQILGQKVEFLVSFYNNEISEKSEIFDDQFSVERPDGSNFTLKIRSTKLEDSAMYFCASSEAAGGKFFGPGTRLTVL.

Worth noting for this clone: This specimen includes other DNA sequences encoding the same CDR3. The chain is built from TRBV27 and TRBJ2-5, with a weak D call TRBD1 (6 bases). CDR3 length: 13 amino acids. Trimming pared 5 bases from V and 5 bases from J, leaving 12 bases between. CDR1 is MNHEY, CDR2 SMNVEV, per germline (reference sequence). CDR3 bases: TGTGCCAGCAGTAACAGGGTTGGGGAGACCCAGTACTTC. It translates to CASSNRVGETQYF.

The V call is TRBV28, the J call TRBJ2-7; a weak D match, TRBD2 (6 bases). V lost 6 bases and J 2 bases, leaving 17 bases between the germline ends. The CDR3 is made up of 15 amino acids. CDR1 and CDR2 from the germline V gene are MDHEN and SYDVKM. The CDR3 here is CASRPRDSGTYEQYF. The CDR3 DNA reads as TGTGCCAGCAGACCCCGGGATAGCGGCACCTACGAGCAGTACTTC.

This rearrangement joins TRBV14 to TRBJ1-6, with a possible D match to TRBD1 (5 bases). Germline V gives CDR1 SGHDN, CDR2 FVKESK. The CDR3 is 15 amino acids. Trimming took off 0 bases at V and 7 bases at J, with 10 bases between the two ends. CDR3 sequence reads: CASSQDGRGNSPLHF. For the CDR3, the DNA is TGTGCCAGCAGCCAAGATGGACGGGGGAATTCACCCCTCCACTTT.

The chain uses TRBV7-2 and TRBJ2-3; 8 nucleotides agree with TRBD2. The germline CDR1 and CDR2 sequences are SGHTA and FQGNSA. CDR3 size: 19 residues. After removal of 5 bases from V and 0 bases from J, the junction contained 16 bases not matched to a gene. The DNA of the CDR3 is TGTGCCAGCAGCCCTAAGTCCGTTTCGGCTAGCGGGAGCACAGATACGCAGTATTTT. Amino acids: CASSPKSVSASGSTDTQYF.

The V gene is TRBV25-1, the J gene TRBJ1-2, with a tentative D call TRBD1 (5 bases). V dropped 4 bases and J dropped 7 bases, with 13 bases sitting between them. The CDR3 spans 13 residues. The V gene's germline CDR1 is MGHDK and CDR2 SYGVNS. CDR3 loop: CASSASRAAGYTF. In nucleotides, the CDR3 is TGTGCCAGCAGTGCTAGCAGGGCGGCTGGCTACACCTTC.

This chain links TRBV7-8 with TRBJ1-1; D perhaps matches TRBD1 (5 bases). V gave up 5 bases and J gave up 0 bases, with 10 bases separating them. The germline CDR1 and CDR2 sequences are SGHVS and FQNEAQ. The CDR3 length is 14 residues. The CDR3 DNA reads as TGTGCCAGCAGCCGCGACAGTTTGAACACTGAAGCTTTCTTT. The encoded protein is CASSRDSLNTEAFF.

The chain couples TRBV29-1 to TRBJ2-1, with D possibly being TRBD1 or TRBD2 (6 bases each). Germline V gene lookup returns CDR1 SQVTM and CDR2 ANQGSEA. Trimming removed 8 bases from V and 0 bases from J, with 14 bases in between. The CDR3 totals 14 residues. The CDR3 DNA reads TGCAGCTTCAAGGGGGGAAACTCCTACAATGAGCAGTTCTTC. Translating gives CSFKGGNSYNEQFF.

CDR3 in amino acids: CASSLAGHQPQHF. CDR3 nucleotide sequence: TGCGCCAGCAGCTTGGCGGGCCACCAGCCCCAGCATTTT. The V gene is TRBV5-1, the J gene TRBJ1-5; D is unclear. The CDR3 is made up of 13 amino acids. CDR1 is SGHRS and CDR2 is YFSETQ in the germline V gene. V lost 0 bases and J lost 7, with 8 bases in between.

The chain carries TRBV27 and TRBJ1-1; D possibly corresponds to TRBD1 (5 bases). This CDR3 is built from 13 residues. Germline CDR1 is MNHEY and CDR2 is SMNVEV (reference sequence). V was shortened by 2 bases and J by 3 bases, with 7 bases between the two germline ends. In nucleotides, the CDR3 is TGTGCCAGCAGTTTAACACAGGACACTGAAGCTTTCTTT. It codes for CASSLTQDTEAFF.

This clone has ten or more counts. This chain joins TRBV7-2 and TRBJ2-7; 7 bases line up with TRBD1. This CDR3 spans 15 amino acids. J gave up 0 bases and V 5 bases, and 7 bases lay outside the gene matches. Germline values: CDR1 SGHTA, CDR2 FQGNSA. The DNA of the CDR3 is TGTGCCAGCAGCGAGGGGGCGGAGAGCTCCTACGAGCAGTACTTC. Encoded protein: CASSEGAESSYEQYF.

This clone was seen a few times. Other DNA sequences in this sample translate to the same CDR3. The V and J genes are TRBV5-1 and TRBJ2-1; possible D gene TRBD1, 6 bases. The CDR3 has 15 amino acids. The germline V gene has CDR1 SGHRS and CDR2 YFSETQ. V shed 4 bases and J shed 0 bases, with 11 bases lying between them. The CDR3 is CASSVDRSSYNEQFF. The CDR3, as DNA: TGCGCCAGCAGCGTTGACAGGAGCTCCTACAATGAGCAGTTCTTC.

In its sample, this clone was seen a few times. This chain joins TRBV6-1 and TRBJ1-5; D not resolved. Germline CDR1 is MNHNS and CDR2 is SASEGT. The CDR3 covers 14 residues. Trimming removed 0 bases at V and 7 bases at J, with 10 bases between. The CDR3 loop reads CASSEAQDGQPQHF. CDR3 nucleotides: TGTGCCAGCAGTGAAGCCCAGGATGGGCAGCCCCAGCATTTT.

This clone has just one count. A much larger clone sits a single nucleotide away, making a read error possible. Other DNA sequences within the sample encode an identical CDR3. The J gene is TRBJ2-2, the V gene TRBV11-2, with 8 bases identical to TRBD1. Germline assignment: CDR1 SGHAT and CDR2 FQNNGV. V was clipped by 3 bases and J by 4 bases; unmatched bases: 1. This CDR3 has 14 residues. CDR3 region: CASSLQGATGELFF. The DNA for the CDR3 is TGTGCCAGCAGCTTGCAGGGGGCCACCGGGGAGCTGTTTTTT. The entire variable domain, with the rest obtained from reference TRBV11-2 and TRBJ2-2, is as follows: EAGVAQSPRYKIIEKRQSVAFWCNPISGHATLYWYQQILGQGPKLLIQFQNNGVVDDSQLPKDRFSAERLKGVDSTLKIQPAKLEDSAVYLCASSLQGATGELFFGEGSRLTVL.

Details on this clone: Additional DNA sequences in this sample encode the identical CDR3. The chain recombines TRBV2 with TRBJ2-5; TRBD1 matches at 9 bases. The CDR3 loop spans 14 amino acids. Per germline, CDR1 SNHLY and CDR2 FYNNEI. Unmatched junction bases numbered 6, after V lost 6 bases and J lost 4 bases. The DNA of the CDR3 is TGTGCCAGCAGCCGAACAGGGGGCCGAGAGACCCAGTACTTC. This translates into CASSRTGGRETQYF.

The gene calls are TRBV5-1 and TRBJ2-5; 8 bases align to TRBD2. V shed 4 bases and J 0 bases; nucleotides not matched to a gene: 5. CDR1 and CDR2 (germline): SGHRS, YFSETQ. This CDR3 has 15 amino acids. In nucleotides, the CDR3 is TGCGCCAGCAGCCCTACTAGCGGACACCAAGAGACCCAGTACTTC. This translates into CASSPTSGHQETQYF.

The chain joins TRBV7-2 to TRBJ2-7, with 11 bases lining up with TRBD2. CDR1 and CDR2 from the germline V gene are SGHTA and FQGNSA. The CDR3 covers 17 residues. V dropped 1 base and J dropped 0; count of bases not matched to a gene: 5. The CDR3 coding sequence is TGTGCCAGCAGCTTAGAGCGACTAGCGGGACGCTCCTACGAGCAGTACTTC. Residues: CASSLERLAGRSYEQYF. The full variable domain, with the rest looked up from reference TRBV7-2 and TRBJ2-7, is GAGVSQSPSNKVTEKGKDVELRCDPISGHTALYWYRQSLGQGLEFLIYFQGNSAPDKSGLPSDRFSAERTGGSVSTLTIQRTQQEDSAVYLCASSLERLAGRSYEQYFGPGTRLTVT.

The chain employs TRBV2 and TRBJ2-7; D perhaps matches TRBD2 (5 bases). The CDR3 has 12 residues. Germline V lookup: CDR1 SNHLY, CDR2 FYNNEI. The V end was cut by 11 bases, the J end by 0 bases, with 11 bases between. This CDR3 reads CAGGFFSYEQYF. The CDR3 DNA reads TGTGCCGGAGGTTTCTTCTCCTACGAGCAGTACTTC.

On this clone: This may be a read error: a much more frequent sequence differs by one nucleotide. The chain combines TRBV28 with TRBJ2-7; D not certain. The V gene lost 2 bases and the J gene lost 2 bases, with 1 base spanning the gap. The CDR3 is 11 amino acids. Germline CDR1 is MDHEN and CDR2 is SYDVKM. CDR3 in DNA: TGTGCCAGCAGTTTAGCCTACGAGCAGTACTTC. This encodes CASSLAYEQYF.

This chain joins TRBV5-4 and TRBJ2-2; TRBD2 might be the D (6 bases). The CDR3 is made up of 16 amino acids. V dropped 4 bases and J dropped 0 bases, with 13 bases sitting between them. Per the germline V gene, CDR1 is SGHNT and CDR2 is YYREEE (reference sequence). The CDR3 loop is CASSPSAGTNTGELFF. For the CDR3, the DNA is TGTGCCAGCAGCCCGAGCGCGGGGACGAACACCGGGGAGCTGTTTTTT.